The 18 T cell receptor beta chains below were found in one sample sequenced in a study of shared clonotypes between healthy human individuals (TCRdb year 2020). Library prep was done by the immunoSEQ multiplex PCR assay. TCRdb mirrors the immuneACCESS table, restricted to in-frame sequences. Some clones are absent from its copies; in checked studies, under half trace to an unresolved V gene, and the reason for the others is unknown. The sample yields over 1.4 million clones; roughly 96% were counted once. Over 1% of the sample belongs to the ten largest clones. Sequencing used naive CD4+ T cells sorted from blood. This specimen's cell subset or site label, interpreted: CD45RA+ positively selected. The receptors were sampled from a man aged 25 to 40 in good health.

The chain carries TRBV28 and TRBJ1-3; D remains unclear. Germline CDR1 and CDR2: MDHEN and SYDVKM. The CDR3 runs 17 residues. The ends were cut back, 4 bases at V and 4 bases at J, with 20 bases in the middle. As DNA, the CDR3 is TGTGCCAGCAGTTCGTATCACCCGGAAGGTGTCGGAAACACCATATATTTT. The encoded protein is CASSSYHPEGVGNTIYF.

This rearrangement joins TRBV5-1 to TRBJ1-5; D unresolved. CDR3 length: 14 residues. Germline values: CDR1 SGHRS, CDR2 YFSETQ. Between the trimmed V and J ends, which lost 1 base and 3 bases, there was a span of 8 bases. This chain's CDR3 is CASSLNPDNQPQHF. DNA of the CDR3: TGCGCCAGCAGCTTGAACCCAGACAATCAGCCCCAGCATTTT.

Only one count was recorded for this clone. The chain joins TRBV11-2 to TRBJ2-5, with TRBD2 identical over 8 bases. J was trimmed by 5 bases and V by 1 base; bases with no gene match: 9. The germline V gene has CDR1 SGHAT and CDR2 FQNNGV. This CDR3 has 16 residues. CDR3 nucleotide sequence: TGTGCCAGCAGCTTAGCACTAGCGGAGAGGTGGGAGACCCAGTACTTC. This translates into CASSLALAERWETQYF.

The chain combines TRBV28 with TRBJ1-2; the D is unclear. Looked up from germline, CDR1 is MDHEN and CDR2 is SYDVKM. V lost 5 bases to trimming and J lost 10 bases, with 11 bases between them. This CDR3 region has 11 residues. As DNA, the CDR3 is TGTGCCAGCAGTCCGGGCCGTGCCTACACCTTC. Translating gives CASSPGRAYTF.

The chain carries TRBV20-1 and TRBJ1-1; D is undetermined. V was trimmed by 3 bases and J by 6 bases, leaving 2 bases between them. Germline CDR1 reads DFQATT; CDR2 reads SNEGSKA (reference sequence). This CDR3 spans 9 amino acids. CDR3 nucleotide sequence: TGCAGTGCTAGGGCTGAAGCTTTCTTT. Translating it yields CSARAEAFF.

The genes are TRBV11-2 and TRBJ2-5; D not resolved. Trimming shortened V by 3 bases and J by 5 bases, and 16 bases separated the two germline ends. This CDR3 spans 15 amino acids. CDR1 and CDR2 (germline): SGHAT, FQNNGV. In DNA, the CDR3 is TGTGCCAGCAGCTTCCAAACGGTGCCAGGCGAGACCCAGTACTTC. Translation: CASSFQTVPGETQYF.

The V gene is TRBV6-1, the J gene TRBJ2-7; 8 bases are a match to TRBD1. This CDR3 contains 14 residues. Germline assignment: CDR1 MNHNS and CDR2 SASEGT. Trimming removed 4 bases from V and 4 bases from J; junction bases left unmatched: 6. This CDR3 reads CASSVWTGLYEQYF. CDR3 sequence (DNA): TGTGCCAGCAGTGTGTGGACAGGGTTGTACGAGCAGTACTTC.

The chain links TRBV27 to TRBJ1-1, with D uncertain. Trimming removed 6 bases from V and 3 bases from J, with 26 bases in between. Germline CDR1 reads MNHEY; CDR2 reads SMNVEV (reference sequence). CDR3 length: 18 amino acids. CDR3 DNA sequence: TGTGCCAGCAGCCCCGGACTGAATAGGGTTTGGGATTACACTGAAGCTTTCTTT. It is translated as CASSPGLNRVWDYTEAFF.

The genes are TRBV14 and TRBJ2-1, with 7 bases aligning to TRBD2. Germline V CDR1 and CDR2: SGHDN, FVKESK. The CDR3 totals 14 residues. J was trimmed by 3 bases and V by 6 bases; bases with no gene match: 5. The CDR3 DNA sequence: TGTGCCAGCAGAGGTCCTAGCGGCTACAATGAGCAGTTCTTC. Amino acids: CASRGPSGYNEQFF.

This chain joins TRBV7-6 and TRBJ2-1, with TRBD2 matching over 11 bases. This CDR3 region has 19 residues. Trimming removed 0 bases from V and 4 bases from J; junction bases left unmatched: 11. Germline CDR1 and CDR2: SGHVS and FNYEAQ. The CDR3 DNA follows: TGTGCCAGCAGCTTAGCTAGTCCGGGACTAGCGGCCGTTTACAATGAGCAGTTCTTC. Its protein is CASSLASPGLAAVYNEQFF.

This clone showed up just a few times. This chain uses TRBV27 with TRBJ2-2; no reliable D call. Germline V lookup: CDR1 MNHEY, CDR2 SMNVEV (reference sequence). This CDR3 is built from 12 residues. V was trimmed by 3 bases and J by 5 bases, leaving 4 bases between them. CDR3: CASSFGTGELFF. For the CDR3, the DNA is TGTGCCAGCAGTTTTGGGACCGGGGAGCTGTTTTTT.

The CDR3 loop reads CASSETRRADTQYF. The CDR3, as DNA: TGTGCCAGCAGCGAGACTAGACGCGCAGATACGCAGTATTTT. This chain connects TRBV9 to TRBJ2-3; the D gene is possibly TRBD2 (6 bases). CDR1 is SGDLS and CDR2 is YYNGEE in the germline V gene. V was shortened by 3 bases and J by 4 bases, with 12 bases between the two germline ends. This CDR3 region has 14 residues.

The CDR3 nucleotides read TGTGCCAGCAGGGTATACAGGGCACCGAGCTACGAGCAGTACTTC. Its protein is CASRVYRAPSYEQYF. The rearrangement links TRBV2 to TRBJ2-7; a weak D match, TRBD1 (6 bases). The CDR3 is 15 amino acids. Germline-derived CDR1 and CDR2 are SNHLY and FYNNEI. V lost 6 bases to trimming and J lost 3 bases, with 18 bases between them.

V usage is TRBV7-3 and J usage is TRBJ2-3; 12 bases are shared with TRBD2. The trim removed 4 bases at V and 1 base at J, leaving 9 bases unmatched. This CDR3 region has 18 residues. Looked up from germline, CDR1 is SGHTA and CDR2 is FQGTGA. The CDR3, as DNA: TGTGCCAGCAGCTCCCTTGTTGCTAGCGGGAGGGGCACAGATACGCAGTATTTT. It specifies CASSSLVASGRGTDTQYF.

As DNA, the CDR3 is TGCGCCAGCAGGGGGGGAGCAGACGACATTCAGTACTTC. Protein: CASRGGADDIQYF. V gene TRBV5-1 combines with J gene TRBJ2-4; TRBD2 is a possible D gene (6 bases). Trimming took off 5 bases at V and 8 bases at J, with 14 bases between the two ends. CDR1 and CDR2 from the germline V gene are SGHRS and YFSETQ. The CDR3 runs 13 residues.

This rearrangement joins TRBV7-8 to TRBJ2-7, with 9 bases that match TRBD2. This CDR3 region has 15 residues. Germline loops: CDR1 SGHVS, CDR2 FQNEAQ. V was pared by 1 base and J by 9 bases, with 10 bases of the junction left unmatched. In nucleotides, the CDR3 is TGTGCCAGCAGCTTAGGGCGCGGGAGGGCCTTAGGGCAGTACTTC. Its translation: CASSLGRGRALGQYF.

The rearrangement uses TRBV7-9 and TRBJ2-4, with 7 bases fitting TRBD1. Germline V CDR1 and CDR2: SEHNR, FQNEAQ (reference sequence). The CDR3 totals 14 residues. V lost 5 bases and J lost 8; bases outside the gene matches: 9. The CDR3 DNA reads TGTGCCAGCAGCACCCACAGGGGCCGGGACATTCAGTACTTC. As protein: CASSTHRGRDIQYF.

The CDR3 loop is CASSFQSLGTGITDGETQYF. CDR3 nucleotides: TGTGCCAGCAGCTTTCAATCCTTGGGGACAGGGATTACCGATGGGGAGACCCAGTACTTC. The rearrangement links TRBV5-5 to TRBJ2-5, with TRBD1 identical over 9 bases. The CDR3 sequence is 20 residues long. Germline loops: CDR1 SGHKS, CDR2 YYEKEE (reference sequence). V shed 2 bases and J 5 bases; nucleotides not matched to a gene: 22.